This T cell receptor beta chain was sequenced in a study of blood T cells in healthy people across ages. General observations from the study: The long-lived group displayed more naive CD4+ cells, plus higher diversity, than the aged donors did.

With a J-beta primer mix and a sample-barcoded 5' primer, a second PCR ran about 7 to 12 cycles. Tags on each cDNA molecule came from a template-switch adaptor with 12 random nucleotides. Each CDR3 protein gets one entry after TCRdb re-called the 5' RACE reads with MiXCR. The sample consists of under 1,100,000 distinct CDR3 sequences, approximately 25% of them appearing once. CDR3 length: 14 residues. Germline V CDR1 and CDR2: ENHRY, SYGVKD. Trimming left V 2 bases short and J 5 bases short, with 12 bases between. Comment on this clonotype: The target antigen is unknown.

The donors, aged about 6 to 90, were healthy Caucasians from Russia. These data are also associated with another study on T cells of mothers and their children.

The V and J genes are TRBV10-3 and TRBJ1-1; D is uncertain. Source material: blood. The clonotype comes from a girl aged 2 to 10 in good health. CDR3 in amino acids: CAISELQEGTEAFF. The CDR3 DNA reads TGTGCCATCAGTGAGCTGCAGGAGGGAACTGAAGCTTTCTTT.